This T cell receptor (beta chain) was recovered during a study of patients and donors after allogeneic stem cell transplantation. TCRdb redid the calling of the RT-PCR reads with MiXCR, one entry per CDR3 protein. Counted here are roughly 960,000 distinct CDR3 sequences, roughly 18% occurring once; the ten biggest clones make up under 6.5%. The TCR comes from a human donor who was either an allogeneic HSCT recipient or a stem cell or donor lymphocyte infusion donor (not recorded which). It is not recorded whose cells these are; they may come from a transplant donor. Sequencing was done on a sample of blood, either unsorted or a sorted T cell fraction (not recorded which).

The CDR3 region is CASSYYPGAYEQYF. CDR3 nucleotides: TGTGCCAGCAGTTACTACCCAGGGGCCTACGAGCAGTACTTC. V usage is TRBV6-5 and J usage is TRBJ2-7; D may be TRBD1 (6 bases). Between the trimmed V and J ends, which lost 1 base and 2 bases, there was a span of 9 bases. The CDR3 runs 14 residues. In germline, CDR1 is MNHEY, CDR2 SVGAGI.